The entry below gives a single T cell receptor beta chain sequence along with its context. The antigen is unknown. This specimen comes from a study of T cell responses to AZD1222 COVID-19 vaccine. This table comes from immunoSEQ multiplex PCR, and its TCRdb copy is limited to in-frame clones, with some not included. Here the sample spans more than 70,000 clones, under 95% being singletons. The ends were cut back, 2 bases at V and 2 bases at J, with 11 bases in the middle. Germline V lookup: CDR1 SGHRS, CDR2 YFSETQ. CDR3 length: 14 residues. Notes on the study in general: Clonal diversity may have been underestimated, and the donors were mostly white British, with more females than males. The span of vaccine-associated CD4 TCRs extended across spike, with dominance at 160-218 and 743-854. A reported finding is that nearly half of spike-specific TCRs target unmutated variant regions.

The receptor's source is an adult in good health. The chain couples TRBV5-1 to TRBJ2-7; D call uncertain. Source: peripheral blood, taken on day 0 of AZD1222 vaccination. CDR3 DNA sequence: TGCGCCAGCAGCTTTGGCATGCTGACCTACGAGCAGTACTTC. Protein: CASSFGMLTYEQYF.